This TCR beta chain was identified during a study of control samples from healthy donors and cancer patients. Some clones are missing from TCRdb's copy, which holds only in-frame ones; the method was immunoSEQ multiplex PCR. The data show 95,000 to 110,000 clones, around nine tenths seen once. Germline assignment: CDR1 SNHLY and CDR2 FYNNEI. The trim removed 5 bases at V and 1 base at J, leaving 3 bases unmatched. CDR3 length equals 15 residues. Sample: PBMCs. The chain joins TRBV2 to TRBJ2-7, with TRBD1 identical over 12 bases. The sequence came from a man aged 55 to 69 with lung cancer. This CDR3 is CASSMGQGASYEQYF. As DNA, the CDR3 is TGTGCCAGCAGTATGGGACAGGGGGCTTCCTACGAGCAGTACTTC. Full variable domain (missing parts from reference TRBV2 and TRBJ2-7): EPEVTQTPSHQVTQMGQEVILRCVPISNHLYFYWYRQILGQKVEFLVSFYNNEISEKSEIFDDQFSVERPDGSNFTLKIRSTKLEDSAMYFCASSMGQGASYEQYFGPGTRLTVT.